This TCR beta chain was obtained from a study of graft-versus-host responses after intestinal transplantation. In the study overall: Following induction with anti-thymocyte globulin, all recipients were given tacrolimus and steroids for about three years.

Sequencing used immunoSEQ multiplex PCR; TCRdb keeps in-frame clones, though not all of them. Of around 29,000 clones listed, 70% to 90% are singletons. Turning to this clone: The antigen is unknown.

The V end was cut by 4 bases, the J end by 0 bases, with 16 bases between. Germline CDR1 is KGHSH and CDR2 is LQKENI. The CDR3 length is 17 residues. Study-wide findings and caveats: Researchers found GvH clones in recipient marrow, and some showed up first in ileum or blood.

This sequence originates from a human patient who received an intestinal transplant, so some T cells may come from the graft donor. The source was PBMCs, collected about 15 months after intestinal transplantation. The chain uses TRBV18 and TRBJ1-3, with D unclear. The CDR3 coding sequence is TGTGCCAGCTCACTCCGGTTCGCGGAGAGCTCTGGAAACACCATATATTTT. It specifies CASSLRFAESSGNTIYF. The variable domain in full, with the rest retrieved from reference TRBV18 and TRBJ1-3, is NAGVMQNPRHLVRRRGQEARLRCSPMKGHSHVYWYRQLPEEGLKFMVYLQKENIIDESGMPKERFSAEFPKEGPSILRIQQVVRGDSAAYFCASSLRFAESSGNTIYFGEGSWLTVV.